Listed below are T cell receptor beta chains from one sample, sequenced in a study of blood T cell repertoires in COVID-19. Using immunoSEQ multiplex PCR, the repertoire was profiled, and TCRdb retains in-frame clones only, with some absent. This sample yields around 200,000 clones, of which 80% to 85% are seen a single time; about 2.7% belongs to the top ten. Sequencing was carried out using peripheral blood. The receptors here all came from a human donor with acute or convalescent COVID-19. The donor label of this sample is uncertain. The CDR3 runs from the conserved cysteine through the conserved F or W. The order of the fields is clone size, V gene, D gene, J gene, CDR3 DNA, CDR3 protein. A D gene is named only where the DNA matches it firmly. Clone size is not always given. Where it is, it says once, few, many or a class for expanded clones.

few	TRBV2	-	TRBJ2-2	TGTGCCAGCAGGAGGGGGTTCAACACCGGGGAGCTGTTTTTT	CASRRGFNTGELFF
-	TRBV5-5	-	TRBJ2-7	TGTGCCAGCAGCTTGGAAGTGGCAGGCTTCTGGGAGCAGTACTTC	CASSLEVAGFWEQYF
once	TRBV13	-	TRBJ1-3	TGTGCCAGCAGCTCAGCCGGAGTTCCGGGAAACACCATATATTTT	CASSSAGVPGNTIYF
-	TRBV5-1	-	TRBJ2-7	TGCGCCAGCGGGGAGCGCGAGCAGTACTTC	CASGEREQYF
-	TRBV28	TRBD1	TRBJ2-5	TGTGCCAGCAGCCGTAGGGGACAGGGCGGAGGCGAGACCCAGTACTTC	CASSRRGQGGGETQYF
few	TRBV7-2	TRBD1	TRBJ1-5	TGTGCCAGCAGCTCGACAGGGGTGGATCAGCCCCAGCATTTT	CASSSTGVDQPQHF
-	TRBV7-2	TRBD2	TRBJ2-1	TGTGCCAGCAGCCGGGGACTAGCGGATTACAATGAGCAGTTCTTC	CASSRGLADYNEQFF
-	TRBV5-1	-	TRBJ1-4	TGCGCCAGCAGCTTGGCTGGGGCCTCGAATGAAAAACTGTTTTTT	CASSLAGASNEKLFF
once	TRBV2	-	TRBJ1-4	TGTGCCAGCAGCCTAGAGGTGAAGGGAGGAGAAAAACTGTTTTTT	CASSLEVKGGEKLFF
-	TRBV21-1	-	TRBJ1-4	TGTGCCAGCAGCAAACTCCCGGGACAGCCAAATGAAAAACTGTTTTTT	CASSKLPGQPNEKLFF
few	TRBV5-4	-	TRBJ2-2	TGTGCCAGCAGCTTGGCTAAATCAGGCGGACTTCTAAACACCGGGGAGCTGTTTTTT	CASSLAKSGGLLNTGELFF
-	TRBV4-1	-	TRBJ2-7	TGCGCCAGCAGCCAGGTGGGAGGCAGTTCCTACGAGCAGTACTTC	CASSQVGGSSYEQYF
-	TRBV19	-	TRBJ2-6	TGTGCCAGTAGTCTGCCTGGTGCGGCAGGGGCCAACGTCCTGACTTTC	CASSLPGAAGANVLTF